This T cell receptor beta chain was captured in a study of T cell responses to AZD1222 COVID-19 vaccine. Study-wide results and limits: Donors in the cohort were predominantly white British and more often female, and clonal diversity was possibly underestimated. Only a handful of AZD1222 recipients, roughly 6 in all, had baseline seropositivity. Spike-specific TCR breadth and depth rose after two AZD1222 doses.

In regard to this clone: Its antigen is currently unknown.

CDR1 and CDR2 from the germline V gene are SGHTA and FQGNSA. The germline V and J ends were trimmed by 0 bases and 0 bases, with 17 bases remaining between them. The CDR3 is made up of 18 amino acids. TCRdb's copy holds only in-frame clones and misses some; the assay was immunoSEQ multiplex PCR. The sample carries around 130,000 clones, roughly 87% recorded once. The genes are TRBV7-2 and TRBJ1-1; a weak D match, TRBD1 (5 bases). The starting material was peripheral blood, obtained 28 days after the second AZD1222 dose. This receptor was obtained from an adult who received the AZD1222 COVID-19 vaccine. Written as DNA, the CDR3 is TGTGCCAGCAGCTTAGCTTGGGGTCGAGGGGCATTGAACACTGAAGCTTTCTTT. It codes for CASSLAWGRGALNTEAFF.